This TCR beta chain was sequenced in a study of T cells in narcolepsy. Study overall: Healthy controls were enrolled alongside patients with narcolepsy type 1 or type 2. Study-level findings and limits: Same-patient CSF and blood CD4+ T cell clonotypes included HCRT-specific and TRIB2-specific autoreactive ones. Healthy controls reportedly lacked the autoreactive clonotypes serially found in patients' blood.

TCRdb's copy holds only in-frame clones and misses some; the assay was immunoSEQ multiplex PCR. The profile shows tens of thousands of clones, roughly 80% of them singletons. Remarks on this clone: Its cognate antigen is unknown.

The germline CDR1 and CDR2 sequences are SEHNR and FQNEAQ (reference sequence). The CDR3 loop spans 16 amino acids. The ends lost 2 bases at V and 1 base at J; junction bases unmatched: 7. This TCR was recovered from a human donor with narcolepsy. The source material was CD45RA- memory CD4+ T cells from PBMCs. The chain links TRBV7-9 to TRBJ2-5; 7 bases are shared with TRBD2. The CDR3, as DNA: TGTGCCAGCAGCTTAAGGCTCCCTAGCGGCCAAGAGACCCAGTACTTC. This encodes CASSLRLPSGQETQYF.